Listed below are T cell receptor beta chains from one sample, sequenced in a study of shared clonotypes between healthy human individuals. Generated by immunoSEQ multiplex PCR, the TCRdb table keeps only in-frame clones and is missing some. This table has 450,000 to 550,000 clones, around 79% appearing once. Sequencing used PBMCs. Source of these receptors: a woman aged 40-49 years in good health. Some clones in this sample may be carry-over from other donors' samples. CDR3s include the opening cysteine and the closing phenylalanine or tryptophan. Clone size is stated in some rows and not others, as once, few, many or a class when expanded.

cdr3_aa v_call clone_size j_call
CASSWAGFSYEQYF TRBV5-1 . TRBJ2-7
CASRSGLSFEQYF TRBV2 . TRBJ2-7
CASSSAGSGRSTDTQYF TRBV28 once TRBJ2-3
CASSRPGTGGANYGYTF TRBV7-9 many TRBJ1-2
CASSYRDRGTDTQYF TRBV7-8 few TRBJ2-3
CASSLVVGTIEQYF TRBV11-1 . TRBJ2-7
CASRRQDPGLAGVWYF TRBV28 . TRBJ2-7
CASSVDIRETQYF TRBV9 . TRBJ2-5
CASSPTSGTGAYEQYF TRBV5-1 once TRBJ2-7
CASSRTLAGTGELFF TRBV7-9 . TRBJ2-2
CASSPPWGRPNQETQYF TRBV27 . TRBJ2-5
CASRSGTSYTEAFF TRBV2 . TRBJ1-1
CASSSPTALTSTDTQYF TRBV5-1 few TRBJ2-3
CASRNPILAGGPGSYNEQFF TRBV2 once TRBJ2-1
CASSLDRGTEAFF TRBV7-7 many TRBJ1-1
CASRGRLAGVDTQYF TRBV6-5 . TRBJ2-3
CASSRQPYNEQFF TRBV7-2 . TRBJ2-1
CASSSGPIYGYTF TRBV28 . TRBJ1-2
CASSLAGIATNEKLFF TRBV28 . TRBJ1-4
CASSRGQGGQETQYF TRBV18 . TRBJ2-5
CASSLAEGRNTGELFF TRBV5-1 . TRBJ2-2
CASSKIGLDRGADTQYF TRBV21-1 . TRBJ2-3
CASSALGQGTTGELFF TRBV9 . TRBJ2-2
CASSPQGPYNEQFF TRBV6-1 . TRBJ2-1
CASSESRDGLLGYTF TRBV10-1 . TRBJ1-2
CASSTPTSGRVEQFF TRBV27 . TRBJ2-1
CASTEQGAQGETQYF TRBV28 . TRBJ2-5
CASRDTGSYEQYF TRBV10-2 once TRBJ2-7
CASSYSGTVAATNEKLFF TRBV19 . TRBJ1-4
CASSFASPPYEQYF TRBV11-1 . TRBJ2-7
CASSLVNPGGGGYTF TRBV5-6 . TRBJ1-2
CASSVDLTTNTIYF TRBV9 . TRBJ1-3
CASSLYGGPKTGELFF TRBV11-2 . TRBJ2-2